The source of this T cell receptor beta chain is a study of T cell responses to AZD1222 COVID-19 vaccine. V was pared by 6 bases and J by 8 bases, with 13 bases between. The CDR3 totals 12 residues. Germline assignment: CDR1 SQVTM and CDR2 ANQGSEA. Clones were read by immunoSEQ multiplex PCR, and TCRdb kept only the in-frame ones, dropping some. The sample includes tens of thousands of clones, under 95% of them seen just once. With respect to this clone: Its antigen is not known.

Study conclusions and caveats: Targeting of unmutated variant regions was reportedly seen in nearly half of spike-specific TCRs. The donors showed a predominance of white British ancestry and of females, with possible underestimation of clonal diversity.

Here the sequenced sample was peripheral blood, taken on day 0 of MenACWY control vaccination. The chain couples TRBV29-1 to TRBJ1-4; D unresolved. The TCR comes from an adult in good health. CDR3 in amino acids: CSVPTENEKLFF. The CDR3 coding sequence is TGCAGCGTCCCTACGGAGAACGAAAAACTGTTTTTT.